This passage covers 29 T cell receptor beta chains from one sample sequenced in a study of monozygotic twins with inflammatory bowel disease. TCRdb reprocessed the 5' RACE reads and keeps a single row for each CDR3 protein, giving no DNA. The table lists about 210,000 distinct CDR3 sequences, with 1.5% to 2% in the top ten. Sequenced input: blood. The receptors here all came from a human donor with ulcerative colitis or Crohn's disease, or a healthy co-twin of an affected twin (not recorded which).

The chain is built from TRBV5-6 and TRBJ2-5; the TRBD1 assignment by TCRdb is unverifiable without DNA. Germline-derived CDR1 and CDR2 are SGHDT and YYEEEE. This CDR3 contains 14 residues. The CDR3 is CASSLARGRETQYF.

This chain links TRBV3-1 with TRBJ2-3; lacking DNA, the TRBD1 call made by TCRdb goes unchecked. Germline V lookup: CDR1 LGHDT, CDR2 YNNKEL (reference sequence). The CDR3 covers 13 residues. CDR3 residues: CASSQTRGDTQYF.

The chain has TRBV20-1 and TRBJ2-7; with no DNA, the TCRdb D assignment of TRBD1 cannot be verified. The CDR3 loop spans 15 amino acids. Germline loops: CDR1 DFQATT, CDR2 SNEGSKA (reference sequence). This CDR3 is CSAGGGGVRSYEQYF.

V is TRBV5-6 and J is TRBJ1-1; TCRdb reports TRBD1, a call that lacks DNA to check it against. Germline values: CDR1 SGHDT, CDR2 YYEEEE. CDR3 length equals 16 residues. CDR3 region: CASSLEDRRVNTEAFF.

The V gene is TRBV5-5, the J gene TRBJ1-5. The CDR3 spans 14 residues. CDR1 is SGHKS, CDR2 YYEKEE, per germline (reference sequence). The CDR3 protein is CASSYEGLRQPQHF. Together with reference TRBV5-5 and TRBJ1-5, the CDR3 gives the full variable domain: DAGVTQSPTHLIKTRGQQVTLRCSPISGHKSVSWYQQVLGQGPQFIFQYYEKEERGRGNFPDRFSARQFPNYSSELNVNALLLGDSALYLCASSYEGLRQPQHFGDGTRLSIL.

The chain links TRBV20-1 to TRBJ1-1; TCRdb's assignment of TRBD1 cannot be checked, as there is no DNA. The germline CDR1 and CDR2 sequences are DFQATT and SNEGSKA (reference sequence). The CDR3 is 15 amino acids. The chain's CDR3 is CSANDRARLNTEAFF.

The chain joins TRBV11-2 to TRBJ2-2. Germline V lookup: CDR1 SGHAT, CDR2 FQNNGV. The CDR3 consists of 13 residues. CDR3 amino acids: CASSYTNTGELFF.

The chain joins TRBV18 to TRBJ1-4; TCRdb's assignment of TRBD1 cannot be checked, as there is no DNA. The length of the CDR3 is 15 residues. Germline V gives CDR1 KGHSH, CDR2 LQKENI. The CDR3 spells CASSPRTGKNEKLFF.

The chain uses TRBV2 and TRBJ1-1; no DNA is available, so the TRBD1 call from TCRdb remains unchecked. CDR3 length equals 12 residues. CDR1 is SNHLY, CDR2 FYNNEI, per germline. The CDR3 sequence is CASSSQGARAFF. The full variable domain, completed using reference TRBV2 and TRBJ1-1, is EPEVTQTPSHQVTQMGQEVILRCVPISNHLYFYWYRQILGQKVEFLVSFYNNEISEKSEIFDDQFSVERPDGSNFTLKIRSTKLEDSAMYFCASSSQGARAFFGQGTRLTVV.

The chain links TRBV5-4 to TRBJ2-7; TCRdb names TRBD1, which stays unverified in the absence of DNA. From germline, CDR1 is SGHNT and CDR2 YYREEE (reference sequence). The CDR3 is 17 amino acids. This chain's CDR3 is CASSPTSGTHPFDEQYF.

The chain recombines TRBV7-8 with TRBJ2-7; TCRdb's D call of TRBD1 is untestable without DNA. The V gene's germline CDR1 is SGHVS and CDR2 FQNEAQ. CDR3 length: 14 residues. The CDR3 protein is CASSSRTGGYEQYF.

The chain couples TRBV5-1 to TRBJ1-1; absent DNA, TCRdb's TRBD1 call cannot be checked. This CDR3 contains 17 residues. Germline CDR1 reads SGHRS; CDR2 reads YFSETQ. The CDR3 loop reads CASSSHRGRGMNTEAFF.

The chain employs TRBV27 and TRBJ2-7; the D gene TCRdb calls, TRBD1, cannot be checked with no DNA. CDR1 and CDR2 from the germline V gene are MNHEY and SMNVEV (reference sequence). There are 14 residues in the CDR3. The CDR3 region is CASSPGTGGNEQYF.

The V and J genes are TRBV20-1 and TRBJ2-5. CDR3 length: 11 amino acids. Germline V gene lookup returns CDR1 DFQATT and CDR2 SNEGSKA (reference sequence). The CDR3: CSARTGETQYF.

The chain carries TRBV27 and TRBJ2-2; TCRdb's D call, TRBD1, is unchecked because there is no DNA. The CDR3 spans 13 residues. CDR1 MNHEY and CDR2 SMNVEV come from the germline V gene (reference sequence). CDR3 protein: CASSLGGSGELFF.

The chain has TRBV4-1 and TRBJ1-2; TCRdb outputs TRBD1, but without DNA this stays unchecked. The CDR3 totals 15 residues. The germline gives CDR1 MGHRA, CDR2 YSYEKL. The CDR3 spells CASSQNGQGDFGYTF.

V and J are TRBV19 and TRBJ1-2; no DNA is available, so the TRBD1 call from TCRdb remains unchecked. Per the germline V gene, CDR1 is LNHDA and CDR2 is SQIVND (reference sequence). The length of the CDR3 is 14 residues. CDR3 sequence: CASTLSGANYGYTF.

This rearrangement joins TRBV12-3 or TRBV12-4 to TRBJ1-1. This CDR3 is built from 14 residues. The CDR3 loop reads CASSLSQRNTEAFF.

The chain joins TRBV20-1 to TRBJ1-6. Germline V lookup: CDR1 DFQATT, CDR2 SNEGSKA (reference sequence). This CDR3 has 14 amino acids. The chain's CDR3 is CSAGHFQYNSPLHF.

V is TRBV6-6 and J is TRBJ1-4; there is no DNA to check the TCRdb D call of TRBD1. CDR1 is MNHNY and CDR2 is SVGAGI in the germline V gene (reference sequence). The CDR3 is made up of 14 amino acids. The CDR3 here is CASSKDREVGKLFF.

The J gene is TRBJ1-4, the V gene TRBV6-5; TCRdb lists TRBD1, though no DNA is available to test this call. CDR1 is MNHEY, CDR2 SVGAGI, per germline. The CDR3 length is 16 residues. The CDR3 reads CASSLSVGRPSGGLFF.

V is TRBV19 and J is TRBJ2-1. The CDR3 extends over 15 amino acids. CDR1 LNHDA and CDR2 SQIVND come from the germline V gene (reference sequence). CDR3 sequence: CASSIMGRTYNEQFF.

The CDR3 reads CASSTGQRQARDQPQHF. The chain recombines TRBV7-9 with TRBJ1-5; TCRdb selects TRBD1, and the lack of DNA leaves this call unchecked. CDR3 length: 17 amino acids. From germline, CDR1 is SEHNR and CDR2 FQNEAQ (reference sequence).

The V gene is TRBV20-1, the J gene TRBJ2-3; TCRdb designates TRBD2, a call that cannot be tested without DNA. Germline loops: CDR1 DFQATT, CDR2 SNEGSKA (reference sequence). The CDR3 spans 14 residues. The CDR3 protein is CSARGGPPADTQYF.

The chain links TRBV12-3 or TRBV12-4 to TRBJ1-4; the D call from TCRdb, TRBD1, cannot be confirmed without DNA. The length of the CDR3 is 17 residues. The CDR3 here is CASSALGQGATNEKLFF.

The CDR3 reads CASSLERMGGPYEQYF. The rearrangement joins TRBV5-1 to TRBJ2-7; TCRdb's D call of TRBD1 is untestable without DNA. Germline V gene data show CDR1 as SGHRS and CDR2 as YFSETQ. This CDR3 contains 16 residues.

This chain uses TRBV4-1 with TRBJ2-1; the TRBD1 assignment by TCRdb is unverifiable without DNA. The CDR3 runs 14 residues. Germline values: CDR1 MGHRA, CDR2 YSYEKL. CDR3: CASSLVQGNNEQFF.

This rearrangement joins TRBV7-9 to TRBJ2-3. The germline gives CDR1 SEHNR, CDR2 FQNEAQ (reference sequence). CDR3 size: 17 residues. Here the CDR3 reads CASSLGLMVILSDTQYF.

The genes are TRBV4-2 and TRBJ1-6; the TRBD1 assignment by TCRdb is unverifiable without DNA. CDR3 length: 17 amino acids. From germline, CDR1 is LGHNA and CDR2 YNFKEQ. The chain's CDR3 is CASSPGQGRDLNSPLHF.